This T cell receptor beta chain derives from a study of Graves' ophthalmopathy and Graves' hyperthyroidism. The CDR3 spans 17 residues. Trimming cost V 1 base and J 3 bases; bases outside gene matches: 11. Per the germline V gene, CDR1 is LGHNA and CDR2 is YNFKEQ. CDR3 regions of TCR beta were amplified from RNA transcripts. First-round RT-PCR used HTBI primers; second-round multiplex PCR followed. TCRdb independently ran MiXCR on the multiplex PCR reads; one entry per CDR3 protein. The table includes roughly 400,000 distinct CDR3 sequences, 15% to 19% detected once. The sequence was obtained from a woman aged 18-29 years with stable Graves' hyperthyroidism. The gene calls are TRBV4-2 and TRBJ2-7; 8 nucleotides line up with TRBD1. Sequenced: peripheral blood. CDR3 in amino acids: CASSQGGGGQGSYEQYF. CDR3 sequence (DNA): TGTGCCAGCAGCCAAGGAGGGGGAGGACAGGGAAGCTACGAGCAGTACTTC.